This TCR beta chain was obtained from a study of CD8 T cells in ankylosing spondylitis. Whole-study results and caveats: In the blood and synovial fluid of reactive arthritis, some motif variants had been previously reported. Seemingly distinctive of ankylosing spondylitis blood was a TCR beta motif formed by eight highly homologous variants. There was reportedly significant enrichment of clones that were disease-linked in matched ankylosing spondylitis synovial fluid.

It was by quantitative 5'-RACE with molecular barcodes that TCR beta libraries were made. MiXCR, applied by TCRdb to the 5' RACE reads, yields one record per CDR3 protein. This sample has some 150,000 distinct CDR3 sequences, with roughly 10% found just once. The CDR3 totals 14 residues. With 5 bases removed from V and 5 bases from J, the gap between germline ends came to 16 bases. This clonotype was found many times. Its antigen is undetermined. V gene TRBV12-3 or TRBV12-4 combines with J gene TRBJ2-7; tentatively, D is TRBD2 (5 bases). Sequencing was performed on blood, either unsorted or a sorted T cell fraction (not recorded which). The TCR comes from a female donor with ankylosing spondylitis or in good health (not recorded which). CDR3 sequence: CASSLSGAGDEQYF. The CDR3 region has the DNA TGTGCCAGCAGTCTGAGCGGAGCCGGGGACGAGCAGTACTTC.